This T cell receptor (beta chain) was profiled in a study of molecular identifiers for immune sequencing clone quantification. Study summary: Replicate RNA from roughly 21,000 or 96,000 naive CD8 T cells formed five aliquots; four were sequenced. Regarding the study as a whole: Over 98% of effector molecules, yet under 1% of naive-cell molecules, were held by clones above 20 RNA copies.

Using its own MiXCR run on the PCR reads, TCRdb lists one record per CDR3 protein. Of approximately 630,000 distinct CDR3 sequences listed, around 25% were seen once; the top ten hold about 0.81%. Germline V gene lookup returns CDR1 SGHDT and CDR2 YYEEEE. The CDR3 is 16 amino acids. The J segment lost 2 bases and the V segment lost 4 bases, leaving 10 bases of the junction unmatched. This clonotype was seen at least ten times. Its target is not known. The sample comprised naive CD8+ T cells from blood, with Jurkat cell RNA spiked in. Regarding subset: FACS-sorted CD8+CD4-CCR7+CD45RA+ naive T cells. The chain has TRBV5-6 and TRBJ2-5, with TRBD1 matching 8 bases. This sequence originates from a human donor in good health. Some libraries in this study had Jurkat cell RNA spiked in. Here the CDR3 DNA reads TGTGCCAGCAGCCCGCACAGGGGGTCTTCGCAAGAGACCCAGTACTTC. This encodes CASSPHRGSSQETQYF.